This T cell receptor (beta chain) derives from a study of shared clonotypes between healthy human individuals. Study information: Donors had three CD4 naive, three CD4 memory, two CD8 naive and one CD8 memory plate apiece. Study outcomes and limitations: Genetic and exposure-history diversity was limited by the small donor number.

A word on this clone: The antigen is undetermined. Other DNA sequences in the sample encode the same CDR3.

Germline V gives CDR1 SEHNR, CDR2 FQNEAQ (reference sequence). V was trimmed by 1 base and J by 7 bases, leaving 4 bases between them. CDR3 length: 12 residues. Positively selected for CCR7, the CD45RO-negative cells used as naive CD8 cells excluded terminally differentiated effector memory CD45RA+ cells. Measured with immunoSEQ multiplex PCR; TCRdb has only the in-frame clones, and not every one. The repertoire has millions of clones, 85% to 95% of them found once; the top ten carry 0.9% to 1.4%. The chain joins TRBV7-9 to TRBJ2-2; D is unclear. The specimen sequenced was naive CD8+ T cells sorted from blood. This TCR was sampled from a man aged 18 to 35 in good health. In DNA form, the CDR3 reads TGTGCCAGCAGCTTAGGTTTCGGGGAGCTGTTTTTT. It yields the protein CASSLGFGELFF.